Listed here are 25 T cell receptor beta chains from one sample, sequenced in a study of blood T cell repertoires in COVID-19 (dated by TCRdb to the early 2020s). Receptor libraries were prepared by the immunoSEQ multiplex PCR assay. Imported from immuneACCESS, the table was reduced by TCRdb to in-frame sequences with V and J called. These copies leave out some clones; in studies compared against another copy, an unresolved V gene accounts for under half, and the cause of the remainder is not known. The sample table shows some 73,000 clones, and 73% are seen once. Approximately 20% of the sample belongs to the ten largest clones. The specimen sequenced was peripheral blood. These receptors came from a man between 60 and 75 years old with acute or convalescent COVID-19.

The CDR3 DNA reads as TGTGCCAGCAGTTTTTTGGACAGGGCTGTGAGCTCTGGAAACACCATATATTTT. This translates into CASSFLDRAVSSGNTIYF. This sequence joins TRBV28 and TRBJ1-3; 8 nucleotides agree with TRBD1. V lost 3 bases, J lost 0 bases, and 10 bases stayed unmatched. The CDR3 sequence is 18 residues long. Germline V gene sequence: CDR1 MDHEN, CDR2 SYDVKM.

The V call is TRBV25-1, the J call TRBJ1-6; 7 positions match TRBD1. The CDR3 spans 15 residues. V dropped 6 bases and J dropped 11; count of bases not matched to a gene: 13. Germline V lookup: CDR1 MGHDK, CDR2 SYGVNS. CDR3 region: CASSHPDRHEAPLHF. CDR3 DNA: TGTGCCAGCAGCCACCCGGACAGGCACGAGGCACCCCTCCACTTT.

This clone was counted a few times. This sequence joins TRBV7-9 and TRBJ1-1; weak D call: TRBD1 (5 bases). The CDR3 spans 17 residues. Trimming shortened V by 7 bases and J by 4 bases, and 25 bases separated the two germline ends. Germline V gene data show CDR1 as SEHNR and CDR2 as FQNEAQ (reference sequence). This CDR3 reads CASIPSGGGTEPTEAFF. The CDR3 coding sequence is TGTGCCAGCATTCCCAGTGGGGGGGGAACCGAGCCCACTGAAGCTTTCTTT.

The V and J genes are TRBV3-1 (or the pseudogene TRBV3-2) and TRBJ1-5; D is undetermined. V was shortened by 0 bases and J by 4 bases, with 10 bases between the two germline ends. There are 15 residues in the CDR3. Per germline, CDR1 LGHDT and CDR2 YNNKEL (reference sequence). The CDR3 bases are TGTGCCAGCAGCCAAGATCTAGTAGAAAATCAGCCCCAGCATTTT. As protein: CASSQDLVENQPQHF.

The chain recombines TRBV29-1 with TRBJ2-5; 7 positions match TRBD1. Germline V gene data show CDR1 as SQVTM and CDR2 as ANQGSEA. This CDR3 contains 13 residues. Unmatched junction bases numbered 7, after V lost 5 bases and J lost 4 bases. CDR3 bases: TGCAGCGTTACGACAGGGAAGGGAGAGACCCAGTACTTC. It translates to CSVTTGKGETQYF.

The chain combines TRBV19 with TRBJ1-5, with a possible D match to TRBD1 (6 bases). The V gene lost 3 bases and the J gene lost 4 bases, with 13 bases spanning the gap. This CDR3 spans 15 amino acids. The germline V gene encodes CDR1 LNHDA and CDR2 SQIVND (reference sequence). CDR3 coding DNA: TGTGCCAGTAGTATTCTTTCACAGGGTAATCAGCCCCAGCATTTT. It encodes CASSILSQGNQPQHF.

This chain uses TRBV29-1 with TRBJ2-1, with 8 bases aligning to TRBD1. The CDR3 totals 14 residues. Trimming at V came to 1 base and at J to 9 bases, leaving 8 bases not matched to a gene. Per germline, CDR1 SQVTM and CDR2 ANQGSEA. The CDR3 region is CSVEGGQGAGEQFF. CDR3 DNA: TGCAGCGTTGAAGGGGGCCAGGGGGCCGGTGAGCAGTTCTTC.

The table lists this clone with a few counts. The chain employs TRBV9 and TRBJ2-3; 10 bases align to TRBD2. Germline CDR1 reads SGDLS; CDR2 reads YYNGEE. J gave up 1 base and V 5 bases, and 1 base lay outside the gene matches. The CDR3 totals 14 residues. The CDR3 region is CASSTSGGTDTQYF. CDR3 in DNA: TGTGCCAGCAGTACTAGCGGGGGCACAGATACGCAGTATTTT.

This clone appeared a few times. The DNA of the CDR3 is TGTGCCGCAAACCGAGGTTTGCCCGGGGAGCTGTTTTTT. This gives the protein CAANRGLPGELFF. The chain recombines TRBV5-8 with TRBJ2-2; D remains ambiguous. The length of the CDR3 is 13 residues. Germline V gene lookup returns CDR1 SGHTS and CDR2 YDEGEE. V was trimmed by 10 bases and J by 6 bases, leaving 16 bases between them.

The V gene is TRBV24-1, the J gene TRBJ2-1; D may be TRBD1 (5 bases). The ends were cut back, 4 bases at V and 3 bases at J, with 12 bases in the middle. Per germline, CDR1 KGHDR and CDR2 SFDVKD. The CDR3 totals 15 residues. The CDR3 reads CATSEAGSFYNEQFF. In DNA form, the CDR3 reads TGTGCCACCAGTGAGGCAGGGTCATTCTACAATGAGCAGTTCTTC.

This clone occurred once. The CDR3 here is CASNGLASGELFF. CDR3 nucleotides: TGTGCCAGCAACGGACTAGCGAGCGGGGAGCTGTTTTTT. The chain employs TRBV5-8 and TRBJ2-2; 9 bases agree with TRBD2. The germline V gene has CDR1 SGHTS and CDR2 YDEGEE. This CDR3 is built from 13 residues. V was clipped by 6 bases and J by 7 bases; unmatched bases: 4.

The CDR3, as DNA: TGTGCCAGCAGTCCCACAGGGGTGAGTGAGCAGTTCTTC. It is translated as CASSPTGVSEQFF. V and J are TRBV6-4 and TRBJ2-1; 7 positions agree with TRBD1. V lost 5 bases to trimming and J lost 9 bases; unmatched junction nucleotides: 7. The CDR3 has 13 amino acids. Germline V lookup: CDR1 MRHNA, CDR2 SNTAGT.

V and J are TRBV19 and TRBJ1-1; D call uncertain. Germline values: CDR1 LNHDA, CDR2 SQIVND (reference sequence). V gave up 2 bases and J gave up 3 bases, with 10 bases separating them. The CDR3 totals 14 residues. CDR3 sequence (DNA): TGTGCCAGTAGTATAACTGAGGCAGACACTGAAGCTTTCTTT. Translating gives CASSITEADTEAFF.

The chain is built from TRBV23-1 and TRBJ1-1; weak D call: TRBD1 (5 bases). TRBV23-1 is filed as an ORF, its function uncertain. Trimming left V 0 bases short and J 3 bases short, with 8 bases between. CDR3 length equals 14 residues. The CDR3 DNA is TGCGCCAGCAGTCAATCTCCGGGGGACACTGAAGCTTTCTTT. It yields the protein CASSQSPGDTEAFF.

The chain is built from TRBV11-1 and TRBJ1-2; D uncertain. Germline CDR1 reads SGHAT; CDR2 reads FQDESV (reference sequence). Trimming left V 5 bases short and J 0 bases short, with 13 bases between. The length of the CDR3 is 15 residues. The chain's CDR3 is CASSTNPTTNYGYTF. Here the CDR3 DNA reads TGTGCCAGCAGCACCAACCCGACAACTAACTATGGCTACACCTTC.

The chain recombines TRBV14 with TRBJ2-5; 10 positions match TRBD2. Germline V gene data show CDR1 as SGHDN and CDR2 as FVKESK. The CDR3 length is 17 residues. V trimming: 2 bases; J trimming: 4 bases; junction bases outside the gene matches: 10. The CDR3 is CASSQTHLSSGGETQYF. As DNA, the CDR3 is TGTGCCAGCAGCCAAACCCACCTCTCTAGCGGGGGAGAGACCCAGTACTTC. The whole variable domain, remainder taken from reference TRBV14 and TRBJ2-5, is EAGVTQFPSHSVIEKGQTVTLRCDPISGHDNLYWYRRVMGKEIKFLLHFVKESKQDESGMPNNRFLAERTGGTYSTLKVQPAELEDSGVYFCASSQTHLSSGGETQYFGPGTRLLVL.

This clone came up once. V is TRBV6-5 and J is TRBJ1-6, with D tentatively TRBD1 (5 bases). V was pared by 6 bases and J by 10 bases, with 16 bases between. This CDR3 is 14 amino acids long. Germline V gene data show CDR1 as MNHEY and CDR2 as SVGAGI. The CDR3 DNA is TGTGCCAGCAGGTCCAGGGCGCAAGAGTCACCCCTCCACTTT. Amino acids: CASRSRAQESPLHF.

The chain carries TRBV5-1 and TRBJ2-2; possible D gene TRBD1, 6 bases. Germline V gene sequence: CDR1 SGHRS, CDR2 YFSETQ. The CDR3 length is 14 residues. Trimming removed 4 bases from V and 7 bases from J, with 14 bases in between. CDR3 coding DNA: TGCGCCAGCAGCGCCTTGACAGGTCACGGGGAGCTGTTTTTT. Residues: CASSALTGHGELFF.

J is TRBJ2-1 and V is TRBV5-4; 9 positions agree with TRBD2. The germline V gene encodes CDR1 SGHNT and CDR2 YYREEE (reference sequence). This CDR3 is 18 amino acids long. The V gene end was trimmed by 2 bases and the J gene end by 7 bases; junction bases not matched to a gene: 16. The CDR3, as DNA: TGTGCCAGCAGCTTAGGGAAGAGAGCGGGAGGCTATATGAATGAGCAGTTCTTC. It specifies CASSLGKRAGGYMNEQFF. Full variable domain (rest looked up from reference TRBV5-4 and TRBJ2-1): ETGVTQSPTHLIKTRGQQVTLRCSSQSGHNTVSWYQQALGQGPQFIFQYYREEENGRGNFPPRFSGLQFPNYSSELNVNALELDDSALYLCASSLGKRAGGYMNEQFFGPGTRLTVL.

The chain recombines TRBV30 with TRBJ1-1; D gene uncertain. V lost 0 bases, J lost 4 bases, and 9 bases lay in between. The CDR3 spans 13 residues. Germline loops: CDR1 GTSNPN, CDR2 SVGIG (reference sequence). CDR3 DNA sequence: TGTGCCTGGAGTGTATATAGAGCCACTGAAGCTTTCTTT. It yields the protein CAWSVYRATEAFF.

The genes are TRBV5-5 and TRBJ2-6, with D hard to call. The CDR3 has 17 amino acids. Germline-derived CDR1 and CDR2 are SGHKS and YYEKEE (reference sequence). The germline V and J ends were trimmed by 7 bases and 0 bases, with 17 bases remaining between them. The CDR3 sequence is CASETFRLLSGANVLTF. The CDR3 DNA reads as TGTGCCAGCGAAACGTTCAGGTTACTCTCTGGGGCCAACGTCCTGACTTTC.

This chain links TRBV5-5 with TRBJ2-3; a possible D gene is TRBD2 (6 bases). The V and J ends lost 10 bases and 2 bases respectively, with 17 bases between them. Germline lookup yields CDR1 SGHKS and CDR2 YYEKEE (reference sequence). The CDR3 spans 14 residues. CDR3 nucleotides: TGTGCCTCAGCTATAGCGGACTACACAGATACGCAGTATTTT. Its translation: CASAIADYTDTQYF.

As DNA, the CDR3 is TGTGCCAGCCGCGACAGAGCTGGCACAGATACGCAGTATTTT. Its translation is CASRDRAGTDTQYF. The V call is TRBV7-3, the J call TRBJ2-3; TRBD1 might be the D (5 bases). Germline assignment: CDR1 SGHTA and CDR2 FQGTGA. This CDR3 spans 14 amino acids. V gave up 8 bases and J gave up 1 base, with 13 bases separating them. Full variable domain (outside the CDR3, taken from reference TRBV7-3 and TRBJ2-3): GAGVSQTPSNKVTEKGKYVELRCDPISGHTALYWYRQSLGQGPEFLIYFQGTGAADDSGLPNDRFFAVRPEGSVSTLKIQRTERGDSAVYLCASRDRAGTDTQYFGPGTRLTVL.

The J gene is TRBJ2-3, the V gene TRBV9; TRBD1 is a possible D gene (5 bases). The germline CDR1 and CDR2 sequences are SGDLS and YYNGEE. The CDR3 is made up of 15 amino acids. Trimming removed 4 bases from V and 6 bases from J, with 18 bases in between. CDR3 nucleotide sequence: TGTGCCAGCAGCTCTGACCCAACAGGAGTCGATACGCAGTATTTT. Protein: CASSSDPTGVDTQYF.

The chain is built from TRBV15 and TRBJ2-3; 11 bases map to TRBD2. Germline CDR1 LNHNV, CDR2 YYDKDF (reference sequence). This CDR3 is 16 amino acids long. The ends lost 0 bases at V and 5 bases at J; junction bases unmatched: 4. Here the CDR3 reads CATSRDRLAGQDTQYF. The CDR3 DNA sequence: TGTGCCACCAGCAGAGATCGACTAGCGGGACAAGATACGCAGTATTTT.